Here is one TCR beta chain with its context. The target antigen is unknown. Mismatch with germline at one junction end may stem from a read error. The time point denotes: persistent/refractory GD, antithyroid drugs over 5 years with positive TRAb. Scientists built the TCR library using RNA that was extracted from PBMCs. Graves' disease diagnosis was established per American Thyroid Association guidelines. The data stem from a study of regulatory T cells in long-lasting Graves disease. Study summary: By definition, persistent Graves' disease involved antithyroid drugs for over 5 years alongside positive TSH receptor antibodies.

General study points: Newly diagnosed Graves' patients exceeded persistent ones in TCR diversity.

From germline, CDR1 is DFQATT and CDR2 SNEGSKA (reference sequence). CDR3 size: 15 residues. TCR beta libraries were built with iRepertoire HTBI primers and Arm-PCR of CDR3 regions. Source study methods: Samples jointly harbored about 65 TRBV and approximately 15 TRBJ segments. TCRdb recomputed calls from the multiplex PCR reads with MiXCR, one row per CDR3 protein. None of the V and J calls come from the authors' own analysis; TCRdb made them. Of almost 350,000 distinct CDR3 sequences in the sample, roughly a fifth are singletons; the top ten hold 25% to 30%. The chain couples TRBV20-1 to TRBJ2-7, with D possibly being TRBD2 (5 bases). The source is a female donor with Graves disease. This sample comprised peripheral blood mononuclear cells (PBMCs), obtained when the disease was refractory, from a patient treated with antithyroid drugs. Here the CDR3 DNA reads TGCAGTGTTAGAGATCTCGGAGGACGGCTGTTCGAGCAGTACTTC. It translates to CSVRDLGGRLFEQYF.